The 25 T cell receptor beta chains listed next were all sequenced from one sample in a study of breast tumors, draining lymph nodes, adjacent tissues. Breast cancer patients provided tissue from their axillary draining lymph nodes. TCRdb passed the multiplex PCR reads through MiXCR, listing each CDR3 protein once. The sample shows 150,000 to 200,000 distinct CDR3 sequences, roughly 30% of them seen only once. Sequencing was performed on axillary lymph node tissue. The source is a female donor with breast cancer. Some clones in this sample may be carry-over from other donors' samples.

This clonotype was seen repeatedly, ten times or more. The chain recombines TRBV29-1 with TRBJ2-5, with 8 bases identical to TRBD2. Germline CDR1 and CDR2: SQVTM and ANQGSEA. Trimming cost V 2 bases and J 4 bases; bases outside gene matches: 6. The CDR3 is 14 amino acids. The chain's CDR3 is CSVEIAGRGETQYF. CDR3 DNA: TGCAGCGTTGAAATAGCGGGAAGGGGAGAGACCCAGTACTTC.

This clonotype was seen ten or more times. The chain links TRBV20-1 to TRBJ2-1, with 10 bases lining up with TRBD1. Trimming removed 4 bases from V and 0 bases from J; junction bases left unmatched: 3. Germline V gene data show CDR1 as DFQATT and CDR2 as SNEGSKA (reference sequence). There are 15 residues in the CDR3. The CDR3 region is CSATGTGDSYNEQFF. As DNA, the CDR3 is TGCAGTGCTACTGGGACAGGGGACTCCTACAATGAGCAGTTCTTC.

This clonotype was seen at least ten times. The gene calls are TRBV24-1 and TRBJ2-3, with D possibly being TRBD1 or TRBD2 (5 bases each). The CDR3 contains 18 residues. V lost 1 base and J lost 5, with 21 bases in between. Germline loops: CDR1 KGHDR, CDR2 SFDVKD. The CDR3 region is CATSDFFPLTGHGDTQYF. The CDR3 coding sequence is TGTGCCACCAGTGATTTCTTCCCCCTTACGGGGCACGGAGATACGCAGTATTTT.

The chain uses TRBV12-3 or TRBV12-4 and TRBJ2-7, with TRBD1 matching over 9 bases. The CDR3 loop spans 17 amino acids. V trimming: 2 bases; J trimming: 12 bases; junction bases outside the gene matches: 20. CDR3 protein: CASSLSGGDGTGYNWYF. CDR3 DNA sequence: TGTGCCAGCAGTTTAAGTGGCGGGGATGGGACAGGGTACAATTGGTACTTC.

This clonotype turned up a few times. The J gene is TRBJ2-7, the V gene TRBV4-1, with D unclear. The ends were cut back, 1 base at V and 5 bases at J, with 15 bases in the middle. The germline CDR1 and CDR2 sequences are MGHRA and YSYEKL. CDR3 length equals 15 residues. The CDR3 DNA is TGCGCCAGCAGCCAAGTCCGGGCCCCTCGAGACGAGCAGTACTTC. Its translation is CASSQVRAPRDEQYF.

In this sample, this clonotype turned up many times. One junction end does not reproduce the germline sequence, and a read error may be involved. The chain has TRBV9 and TRBJ1-4; TRBD1 aligns across 7 bases. Germline lookup yields CDR1 SGDLS and CDR2 YYNGEE. The CDR3 is 13 amino acids. The DNA for the CDR3 is TGTGCCAGCAGTGAACAGGGGAATGAGAAACTGTTTTTT. Protein product: CASSEQGNEKLFF.

This clonotype was picked up many times. J is TRBJ1-1 and V is TRBV2, with 8 bases fitting TRBD1. Germline V gene sequence: CDR1 SNHLY, CDR2 FYNNEI. Germline trimming cut 5 bases from V and 3 bases from J; bases unmatched to any gene: 8. The CDR3 length is 15 residues. This CDR3 reads CASSTRQGRDTEAFF. The CDR3 DNA reads TGTGCCAGCAGTACTCGACAGGGGAGGGACACTGAAGCTTTCTTT.

This clonotype was seen repeatedly, ten times or more. The chain combines TRBV20-1 with TRBJ1-5; D is undetermined. V lost 4 bases and J 7 bases, leaving 14 bases between the germline ends. Germline V lookup: CDR1 DFQATT, CDR2 SNEGSKA (reference sequence). There are 13 residues in the CDR3. CDR3 in amino acids: CSANAAAGQPQHF. CDR3 nucleotides: TGCAGTGCTAACGCGGCAGCGGGGCAGCCCCAGCATTTT.

This clonotype was picked up many times. The genes are TRBV20-1 and TRBJ1-2; 7 positions agree with TRBD1. The V gene end was trimmed by 4 bases and the J gene end by 4 bases; junction bases not matched to a gene: 6. There are 13 residues in the CDR3. Per the germline V gene, CDR1 is DFQATT and CDR2 is SNEGSKA (reference sequence). CDR3 sequence (DNA): TGCAGTGCTAAGGGGGCAGGGCGCTATGGCTACACCTTC. This encodes CSAKGAGRYGYTF.

The rearrangement joins TRBV27 to TRBJ2-7, with TRBD2 matching over 12 bases. V lost 1 base, J lost 7 bases, and 8 bases stayed unmatched. Germline V gene sequence: CDR1 MNHEY, CDR2 SMNVEV (reference sequence). There are 16 residues in the CDR3. The CDR3 bases are TGTGCCAGCAGTTTATGGCTAGCGGGAGGGCCATTAGAGCAGTACTTC. Protein: CASSLWLAGGPLEQYF.

This chain uses TRBV12-3 or TRBV12-4 with TRBJ1-1; 8 positions agree with TRBD1. J gave up 4 bases and V 0 bases, and 4 bases lay outside the gene matches. The CDR3 totals 15 residues. The CDR3 region has the DNA TGTGCCAGCAGTTTAGCGCCCACAGGGGGCACTGAAGCTTTCTTT. This encodes CASSLAPTGGTEAFF.

This clonotype occurred many times. The rearrangement links TRBV3-1 to TRBJ1-6, with D possibly TRBD1 on 5 matching bases. CDR3 length: 15 residues. The V gene's germline CDR1 is LGHDT and CDR2 YNNKEL (reference sequence). Trimming cost V 1 base and J 5 bases, with 9 bases left between them. CDR3: CASSQVGGDNSPLHF. CDR3 nucleotide sequence: TGTGCCAGCAGCCAAGTGGGAGGGGATAATTCACCCCTCCACTTT.

The chain recombines TRBV20-1 with TRBJ2-5; 10 bases match TRBD2. V lost 1 base, J lost 2 bases, and 7 bases stayed unmatched. Germline CDR1 DFQATT, CDR2 SNEGSKA (reference sequence). This CDR3 has 16 residues. The CDR3 reads CSARGTSGTPQETQYF. The CDR3 nucleotides read TGCAGTGCTAGAGGGACTAGCGGCACTCCTCAAGAGACCCAGTACTTC.

V is TRBV9 and J is TRBJ1-6; D is ambiguous. CDR3 length: 12 amino acids. Trimming took off 0 bases at V and 9 bases at J, with 4 bases between the two ends. CDR1 is SGDLS and CDR2 is YYNGEE in the germline V gene. The CDR3 region has the DNA TGTGCCAGCAGCGTAGGGGGTTCACCCCTCCACTTT. Translation: CASSVGGSPLHF.

Turning to this clonotype: One end of the junction varies from germline; a read error may be responsible. The chain combines TRBV20-1 with TRBJ2-1; D ambiguous. This CDR3 is built from 14 residues. Germline V gene lookup returns CDR1 DFQATT and CDR2 SNEGSKA (reference sequence). CDR3: CSARHPITYTEQFF. CDR3 DNA sequence: TGCAGTGCTAGACACCCGATTACCTACACTGAGCAGTTCTTC.

The chain is built from TRBV5-1 and TRBJ1-2; 7 positions agree with TRBD1. The CDR3 contains 14 residues. Germline V gives CDR1 SGHRS, CDR2 YFSETQ. Trimming removed 4 bases from V and 6 bases from J; junction bases left unmatched: 9. The CDR3 DNA sequence: TGCGCCAGCAGCCTTTGCGTGACAGGGAATGGCTACACCTTC. Its protein product is CASSLCVTGNGYTF.

This clonotype was recorded at least ten times. V is TRBV6-5 and J is TRBJ2-2; unclear D gene. The CDR3 has 12 amino acids. The germline V gene has CDR1 MNHEY and CDR2 SVGAGI. Trimming removed 7 bases from V and 5 bases from J, with 8 bases in between. The CDR3 nucleotides read TGTGCCAGCATGTTTACTACCGGGGAGCTGTTTTTT. Amino acid sequence: CASMFTTGELFF.

In this sample, this clonotype turned up many times. This chain uses TRBV5-6 with TRBJ2-5; D may match TRBD1 or TRBD2 (6 bases each). This CDR3 comprises 16 residues. CDR1 is SGHDT and CDR2 is YYEEEE in the germline V gene. Trimming took 4 bases from V and 3 from J, leaving 19 bases between them. In DNA form, the CDR3 reads TGTGCCAGCAGCCCGGGGGCCCAGGGGCGGGAAGAGACCCAGTACTTC. Its translation is CASSPGAQGREETQYF.

Many counts were recorded for this clonotype. The V gene is TRBV2, the J gene TRBJ1-6, with a possible D match to TRBD1 (6 bases). There are 13 residues in the CDR3. CDR1 and CDR2 (germline): SNHLY, FYNNEI. Deletions cut 11 bases from V and 7 bases from J, with 15 bases between. The CDR3 sequence: CAGRWQGNSPLHF. The CDR3 nucleotides read TGTGCCGGAAGGTGGCAGGGGAATTCACCCCTCCACTTT.

This clonotype was counted many times. The chain has TRBV19 and TRBJ1-2, with D hard to call. The CDR3 contains 11 residues. Germline CDR1 LNHDA, CDR2 SQIVND (reference sequence). Trimming pared 8 bases from V and 2 bases from J, leaving 6 bases between. CDR3 protein: CASQVNYGYTF. The CDR3 DNA is TGTGCCAGTCAGGTGAACTATGGCTACACCTTC.

Points on this clonotype: Because the CDR3 is missing its conserved closing phenylalanine or tryptophan, this is likely a read error. The genes are TRBV19 and TRBJ2-1; D is possibly TRBD2 (5 bases). This CDR3 has 16 amino acids. Germline V gives CDR1 LNHDA, CDR2 SQIVND (reference sequence). Trimming shortened V by 5 bases and J by 1 base, and 15 bases separated the two germline ends. DNA for the CDR3: TGTGCCAGTAGTCAAGGGTATAGCGTTTCCTACAATGAGCAGTTCTCC. Residues: CASSQGYSVSYNEQFS.

This clonotype has at least ten counts. This CDR3 reads CASSRTHTGELFF. CDR3 in DNA: TGTGCCAGTAGTCGGACACACACCGGGGAGCTGTTTTTT. The chain uses TRBV19 and TRBJ2-2; TRBD1 is a possible D gene (5 bases). V was pared by 5 bases and J by 3 bases, with 7 bases between. Germline-derived CDR1 and CDR2 are LNHDA and SQIVND (reference sequence). This CDR3 spans 13 amino acids.

The gene calls are TRBV2 and TRBJ1-2; perhaps TRBD1 as D (5 bases). V was trimmed by 6 bases and J by 7 bases, leaving 18 bases between them. Germline values: CDR1 SNHLY, CDR2 FYNNEI. The CDR3 is 14 amino acids. CDR3 amino acids: CASRGELGVVGYTF. The CDR3 DNA reads as TGTGCCAGCAGGGGTGAACTAGGGGTCGTTGGCTACACCTTC.

The rearrangement joins TRBV20-1 to TRBJ1-4; D might be TRBD1 (6 bases). The V gene's germline CDR1 is DFQATT and CDR2 SNEGSKA (reference sequence). V dropped 1 base and J dropped 2 bases, with 26 bases sitting between them. This CDR3 has 20 amino acids. CDR3 nucleotide sequence: TGCAGTGCTAGAGGGTTTCTACAGGGTGCCCAGCTTGGGACTAATGAAAAACTGTTTTTT. Encoded protein: CSARGFLQGAQLGTNEKLFF.

For this clonotype: The CDR3 does not end in the conserved phenylalanine or tryptophan, so this is likely a read error. CDR3 amino acids: CASSPSRTESADTQYL. The CDR3 DNA is TGTGCCAGCTCACCCAGCAGGACAGAGAGCGCAGATACGCAGTATCTT. V and J are TRBV6-1 and TRBJ2-3; D possibly corresponds to TRBD1 (6 bases). Germline V gene lookup returns CDR1 MNHNS and CDR2 SASEGT. Trimming pared 8 bases from V and 4 bases from J, leaving 22 bases between. The CDR3 runs 16 residues.